Each of the 10 T cell receptor beta chains below was sequenced from the same sample in a study of T cell changes during pregnancy in multiple sclerosis. The method was immunoSEQ multiplex PCR; TCRdb's version includes in-frame clones alone and lacks a portion of them. The profile shows about 89,000 clones, 92% of them singletons. The specimen was peripheral blood, collected after pregnancy. These receptors were taken from a female donor in good health, enrolled as a control in a pregnancy study.

In its sample, this clone was seen a few times. This chain connects TRBV6-4 to TRBJ2-2, with D unresolved. This CDR3 has 14 amino acids. The germline gives CDR1 MRHNA, CDR2 SNTAGT. Between the trimmed V and J ends, which lost 6 bases and 6 bases, there was a span of 14 bases. DNA for the CDR3: TGTGCCAGCAGCCCCCAAGCTGAGTCCGGGGAGCTGTTTTTT. Encoded protein: CASSPQAESGELFF.

The chain has TRBV2 and TRBJ1-5; no reliable D call. The CDR3 consists of 15 residues. Germline CDR1 is SNHLY and CDR2 is FYNNEI. V lost 5 bases and J lost 0, with 11 bases in between. Here the CDR3 DNA reads TGTGCCAGCAGTCGAGAGAGAAATAGCAATCAGCCCCAGCATTTT. Its translation: CASSRERNSNQPQHF. Full variable domain (outside the CDR3, taken from reference TRBV2 and TRBJ1-5): EPEVTQTPSHQVTQMGQEVILRCVPISNHLYFYWYRQILGQKVEFLVSFYNNEISEKSEIFDDQFSVERPDGSNFTLKIRSTKLEDSAMYFCASSRERNSNQPQHFGDGTRLSIL.

J is TRBJ1-1 and V is TRBV5-1; D call uncertain. This CDR3 comprises 12 residues. Germline lookup yields CDR1 SGHRS and CDR2 YFSETQ. The V and J ends lost 5 bases and 0 bases respectively, with 5 bases between them. The CDR3 sequence: CASRALNTEAFF. CDR3 in DNA: TGCGCCAGCAGGGCTTTGAACACTGAAGCTTTCTTT.

The chain links TRBV29-1 to TRBJ2-5, with 7 positions matching TRBD1. Germline V gene lookup returns CDR1 SQVTM and CDR2 ANQGSEA. V was pared by 3 bases and J by 7 bases, with 8 bases of the junction left unmatched. The CDR3 has 13 residues. Here the CDR3 DNA reads TGCAGCGTTGACGAACAGGGGATAGGGACCCAGTACTTC. This translates into CSVDEQGIGTQYF.

This clone was recorded only once. The chain carries TRBV6-1 and TRBJ2-7; 9 nucleotides agree with TRBD2. J lost 0 bases, V lost 3 bases, and 6 bases had no gene match. The CDR3 covers 16 residues. Germline lookup yields CDR1 MNHNS and CDR2 SASEGT. In nucleotides, the CDR3 is TGTGCCAGCAGTGAGTTTAGCGGGGGCCACTCCTACGAGCAGTACTTC. It translates to CASSEFSGGHSYEQYF.

This chain connects TRBV19 to TRBJ1-1; 8 bases align to TRBD1. The CDR3 covers 13 residues. V trimming: 4 bases; J trimming: 10 bases; junction bases outside the gene matches: 8. Germline-derived CDR1 and CDR2 are LNHDA and SQIVND (reference sequence). CDR3 in DNA: TGTGCCAGTAGTAAGACAGGGGATAGGGGAGCTTTCTTT. Its translation: CASSKTGDRGAFF.

This clone was detected only once. The chain uses TRBV7-9 and TRBJ2-1, with a weak D call TRBD1 (5 bases). CDR3 length: 13 amino acids. CDR1 and CDR2 from the germline V gene are SEHNR and FQNEAQ (reference sequence). Trimming shortened V by 5 bases and J by 10 bases, and 15 bases separated the two germline ends. The CDR3, as DNA: TGTGCCAGCAGCATATACCAAACAGGCGAGCAGTTCTTC. Residues: CASSIYQTGEQFF.

V usage is TRBV6-1 and J usage is TRBJ1-4, with D unresolved. Germline V CDR1 and CDR2: MNHNS, SASEGT. The V end lost 1 base, the J end lost 5 bases, and 8 bases lay between the germline ends. The CDR3 covers 14 residues. CDR3 region: CASSEGGLNEKLFF. The CDR3 coding sequence is TGTGCCAGCAGTGAAGGAGGGCTCAATGAAAAACTGTTTTTT.

The chain's CDR3 is CAWTHSSPLHF. The CDR3 DNA reads TGTGCCTGGACTCATAGTTCACCCCTCCACTTT. The gene calls are TRBV30 and TRBJ1-6; D gene uncertain. Trimming removed 4 bases at V and 9 bases at J, with 7 bases between. CDR1 GTSNPN and CDR2 SVGIG come from the germline V gene (reference sequence). The CDR3 covers 11 residues.

J is TRBJ2-7 and V is TRBV27; TRBD2 aligns across 8 bases. CDR3 length: 14 residues. V shed 3 bases, J shed 5 bases, and the junction held 6 bases outside the gene matches. Germline-derived CDR1 and CDR2 are MNHEY and SMNVEV (reference sequence). DNA of the CDR3: TGTGCCAGCAGTTTCCGGGAGGGCCATGACGAGCAGTACTTC. Translation: CASSFREGHDEQYF.